This T cell receptor beta chain was sequenced in a study of T cell responses to AZD1222 COVID-19 vaccine. Study-level findings and limits: Most donors were white British, females outnumbered males, and clonal diversity was possibly underestimated. Spike-spanning, vaccine-associated CD4 TCRs were dominant at 160-218 and 743-854. Researchers took repertoire samples only after the peak T cell response had come.

This table comes from immunoSEQ multiplex PCR, and its TCRdb copy is limited to in-frame clones, with some not included. There are about 140,000 clones in the sample; 85% to 90% occur only once, and 3.1% lies in the top ten. The CDR3 has 16 amino acids. In germline, CDR1 is MNHEY, CDR2 SMNVEV (reference sequence). Trimming took 5 bases from V and 3 from J, leaving 17 bases between them. Comment on this clone: Its specificity is unknown.

Sequenced here: peripheral blood, sampled 28 days after the second AZD1222 dose. The source is an adult who received the AZD1222 COVID-19 vaccine. V and J are TRBV27 and TRBJ2-1; a weak D match, TRBD2 (5 bases). The CDR3 DNA reads as TGTGCCAGCAGTACCTTAGCGTCCGTGAACTACAATGAGCAGTTCTTC. Translating gives CASSTLASVNYNEQFF.